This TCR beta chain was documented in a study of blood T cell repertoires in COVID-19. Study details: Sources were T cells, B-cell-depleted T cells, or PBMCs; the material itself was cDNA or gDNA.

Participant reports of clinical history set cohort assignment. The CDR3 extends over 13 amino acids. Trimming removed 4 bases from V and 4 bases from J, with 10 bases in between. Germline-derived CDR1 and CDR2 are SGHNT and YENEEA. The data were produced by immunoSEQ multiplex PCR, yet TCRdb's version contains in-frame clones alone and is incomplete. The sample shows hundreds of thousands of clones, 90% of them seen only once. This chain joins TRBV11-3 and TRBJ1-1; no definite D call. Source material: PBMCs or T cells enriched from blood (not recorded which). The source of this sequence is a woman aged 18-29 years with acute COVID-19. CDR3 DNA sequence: TGTGCCAGCAGCTACAGTGGGAGCACTGAAGCTTTCTTT. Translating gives CASSYSGSTEAFF.